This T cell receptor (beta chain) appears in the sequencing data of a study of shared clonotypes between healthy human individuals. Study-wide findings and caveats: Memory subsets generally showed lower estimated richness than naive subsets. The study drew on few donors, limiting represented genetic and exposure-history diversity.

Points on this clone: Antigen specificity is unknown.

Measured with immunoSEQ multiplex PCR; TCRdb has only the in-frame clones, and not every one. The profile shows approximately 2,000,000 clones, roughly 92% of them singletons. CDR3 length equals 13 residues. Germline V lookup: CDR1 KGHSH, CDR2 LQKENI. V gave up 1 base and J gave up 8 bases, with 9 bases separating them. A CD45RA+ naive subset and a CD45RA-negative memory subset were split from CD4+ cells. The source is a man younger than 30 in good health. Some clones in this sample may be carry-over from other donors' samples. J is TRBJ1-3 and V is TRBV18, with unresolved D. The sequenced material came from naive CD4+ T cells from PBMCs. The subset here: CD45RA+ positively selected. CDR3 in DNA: TGTGCCAGCTCACCACGACTAAAGGACACCATATATTTT. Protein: CASSPRLKDTIYF. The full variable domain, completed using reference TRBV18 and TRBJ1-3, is NAGVMQNPRHLVRRRGQEARLRCSPMKGHSHVYWYRQLPEEGLKFMVYLQKENIIDESGMPKERFSAEFPKEGPSILRIQQVVRGDSAAYFCASSPRLKDTIYFGEGSWLTVV.